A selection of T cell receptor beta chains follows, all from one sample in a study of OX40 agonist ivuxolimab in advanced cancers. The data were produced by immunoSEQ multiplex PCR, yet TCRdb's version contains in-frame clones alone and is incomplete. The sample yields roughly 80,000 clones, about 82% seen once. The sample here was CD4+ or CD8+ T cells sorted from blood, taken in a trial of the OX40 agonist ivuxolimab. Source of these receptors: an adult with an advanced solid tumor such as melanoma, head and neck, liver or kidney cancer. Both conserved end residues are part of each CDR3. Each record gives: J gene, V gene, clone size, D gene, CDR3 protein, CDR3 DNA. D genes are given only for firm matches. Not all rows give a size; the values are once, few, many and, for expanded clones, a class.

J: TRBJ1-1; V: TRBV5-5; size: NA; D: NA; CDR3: CASEGFSAEAFF; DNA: TGTGCCAGCGAGGGTTTCTCAGCTGAAGCTTTCTTT
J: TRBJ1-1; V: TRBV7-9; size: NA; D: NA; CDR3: CASSLIRNTEAFF; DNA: TGTGCCAGCAGCTTAATCAGGAACACTGAAGCTTTCTTT
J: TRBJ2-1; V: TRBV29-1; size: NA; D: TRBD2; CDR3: CSVIGLAGANEQFF; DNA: TGCAGCGTTATCGGGCTAGCGGGAGCAAATGAGCAGTTCTTC
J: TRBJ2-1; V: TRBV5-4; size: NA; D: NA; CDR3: CASSLGEYNEQFF; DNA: TGTGCCAGCAGCTTGGGCGAGTACAATGAGCAGTTCTTC
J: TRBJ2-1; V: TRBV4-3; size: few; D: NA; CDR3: CASSQEGTSWNEQFF; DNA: TGCGCCAGCAGCCAAGAGGGTACGAGCTGGAATGAGCAGTTCTTC
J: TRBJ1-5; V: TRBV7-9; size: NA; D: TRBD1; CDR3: CASSGQENQPQHF; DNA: TGTGCCAGCAGCGGACAGGAGAATCAGCCCCAGCATTTT
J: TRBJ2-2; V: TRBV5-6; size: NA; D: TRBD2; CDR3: CASSLLAGGDTGELFF; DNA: TGTGCCAGCAGCTTGCTGGCGGGAGGCGACACCGGGGAGCTGTTTTTT
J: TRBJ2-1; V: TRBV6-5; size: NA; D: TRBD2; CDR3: CASREGLARYNEQFF; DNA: TGTGCCAGCAGGGAGGGACTAGCGCGCTACAATGAGCAGTTCTTC
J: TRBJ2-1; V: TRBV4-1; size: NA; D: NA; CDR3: CASSARQELSYNEQFF; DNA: TGCGCCAGCAGCGCCCGACAGGAACTCTCCTACAATGAGCAGTTCTTC
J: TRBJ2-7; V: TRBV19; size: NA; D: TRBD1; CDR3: CASSPGTGVYEQYF; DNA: TGTGCCAGTAGTCCCGGGACAGGGGTTTACGAGCAGTACTTC
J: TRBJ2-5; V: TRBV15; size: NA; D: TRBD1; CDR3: CATSRLTGRFQETQYF; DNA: TGTGCCACCAGCAGATTGACAGGGCGGTTCCAAGAGACCCAGTACTTC
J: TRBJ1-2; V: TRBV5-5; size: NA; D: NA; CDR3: CASSLGHFYGYTF; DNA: TGTGCCAGCAGCTTAGGACACTTCTATGGCTACACCTTC
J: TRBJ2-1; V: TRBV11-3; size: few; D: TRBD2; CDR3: CASSLDHSGTSGISEQFF; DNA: TGTGCCAGCAGCTTAGATCACTCCGGGACTAGCGGGATTAGTGAGCAGTTCTTC
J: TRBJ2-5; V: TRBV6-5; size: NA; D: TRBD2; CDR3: CASSLLAGGRETQYF; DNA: TGTGCCAGCAGTCTACTAGCGGGAGGGCGGGAGACCCAGTACTTC
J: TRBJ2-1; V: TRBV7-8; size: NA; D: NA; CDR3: CASSFGGDSYNEQFF; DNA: TGTGCCAGCAGCTTCGGGGGCGACTCCTACAATGAGCAGTTCTTC
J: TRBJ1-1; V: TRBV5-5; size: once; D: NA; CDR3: CASSRQGFGMNTEAFF; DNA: TGTGCCAGCAGCCGGCAGGGTTTCGGGATGAACACTGAAGCTTTCTTT
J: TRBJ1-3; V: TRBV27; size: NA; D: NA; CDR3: CASRRDIGSGNTIYF; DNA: TGTGCCAGCAGACGGGACATTGGATCTGGAAACACCATATATTTT
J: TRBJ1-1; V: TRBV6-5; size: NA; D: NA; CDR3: CASSFGGNTEAFF; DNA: TGTGCCAGCAGTTTTGGAGGGAACACTGAAGCTTTCTTT
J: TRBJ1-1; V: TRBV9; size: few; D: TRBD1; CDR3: CASSGRDSLNTEAFF; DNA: TGTGCCAGCAGCGGGAGGGACAGCCTGAACACTGAAGCTTTCTTT
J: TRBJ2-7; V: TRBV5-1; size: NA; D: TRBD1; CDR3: CASSLTGQGPYEQYF; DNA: TGCGCCAGCAGCTTAACGGGACAGGGGCCCTACGAGCAGTACTTC